Below are 16 T cell receptor beta chains sequenced from a single sample in a study of blood T cells in healthy people across ages. PCR was performed a second time for about 6 to 12 cycles using a sample-barcoded 5' primer and a J-beta primer mix. A single record per CDR3 protein comes from TCRdb applying MiXCR to the 5' RACE reads. The table includes roughly 1,800,000 distinct CDR3 sequences, 49% detected once. Sequencing used blood. Source of these receptors: a middle-aged woman in good health.

V gene TRBV7-2 combines with J gene TRBJ2-7; D is unresolved. The germline V gene encodes CDR1 SGHTA and CDR2 FQGNSA. The V end lost 1 base, the J end lost 4 bases, and 8 bases lay between the germline ends. This CDR3 comprises 13 residues. The CDR3 DNA follows: TGTGCCAGCAGCTTAGATATCGGGTACGAGCAGTACTTC. Amino acid sequence: CASSLDIGYEQYF.

V usage is TRBV28 and J usage is TRBJ2-3, with D perhaps TRBD1 or TRBD2 (5 bases each). Germline assignment: CDR1 MDHEN and CDR2 SYDVKM. The ends were cut back, 4 bases at V and 4 bases at J, with 21 bases in the middle. This CDR3 region has 17 residues. CDR3 coding DNA: TGTGCCAGCAGTTCCCCAACGACCGGCGTGGGGGCAGATACGCAGTATTTT. Its translation: CASSSPTTGVGADTQYF.

This chain joins TRBV20-1 and TRBJ2-3; TRBD2 matches at 7 bases. The CDR3 contains 15 residues. Germline loops: CDR1 DFQATT, CDR2 SNEGSKA (reference sequence). With 3 bases clipped from V and 4 bases from J, the junction kept 10 bases outside the gene matches. Here the CDR3 reads CSARGGWLGADTQYF. For the CDR3, the DNA is TGCAGTGCTAGGGGGGGGTGGTTGGGTGCAGATACGCAGTATTTT.

The chain employs TRBV7-6 and TRBJ1-1; 8 bases fit TRBD1. The germline CDR1 and CDR2 sequences are SGHVS and FNYEAQ. The CDR3 is 14 amino acids. With V trimmed by 4 bases and J by 11 bases, 12 bases remained unmatched. The CDR3 DNA is TGTGCCAGCAGCTCCCGGGACAGGAGATCTGCCGCTTTCTTT. Its protein is CASSSRDRRSAAFF.

The CDR3 reads CSARPGGLNQPQHF. The DNA for the CDR3 is TGCAGTGCTAGGCCTGGGGGACTCAATCAGCCCCAGCATTTT. This chain links TRBV20-1 with TRBJ1-5; possibly TRBD1 for D (5 bases). The CDR3 covers 14 residues. V was trimmed by 3 bases and J by 3 bases, leaving 12 bases between them. Germline values: CDR1 DFQATT, CDR2 SNEGSKA (reference sequence).

This clonotype was found many times. The chain links TRBV7-9 to TRBJ2-3, with TRBD1 identical over 9 bases. Germline lookup yields CDR1 SEHNR and CDR2 FQNEAQ (reference sequence). The CDR3 runs 15 residues. After removal of 6 bases from V and 0 bases from J, the junction contained 4 bases not matched to a gene. The CDR3 DNA reads as TGTGCCAGCAGTCAGACAGGGGGTAGCACAGATACGCAGTATTTT. Translating it yields CASSQTGGSTDTQYF.

This chain uses TRBV20-1 with TRBJ2-3; D possibly matches TRBD1 or TRBD2 (6 bases each). Germline V lookup: CDR1 DFQATT, CDR2 SNEGSKA (reference sequence). Between the trimmed V and J ends, which lost 4 bases and 5 bases, there was a span of 22 bases. This CDR3 is 16 amino acids long. Here the CDR3 DNA reads TGCAGTGCTAAGACCTACAGGGACTGGGGGGAAGATACGCAGTATTTT. Translating it yields CSAKTYRDWGEDTQYF.

The gene calls are TRBV28 and TRBJ2-3, with TRBD1 identical over 9 bases. The CDR3 length is 15 residues. V lost 4 bases and J lost 2; bases outside the gene matches: 4. CDR1 MDHEN and CDR2 SYDVKM come from the germline V gene. The DNA of the CDR3 is TGTGCCAGCAGTTCAAGGACAGGGGTCACAGATACGCAGTATTTT. Amino acid sequence: CASSSRTGVTDTQYF. Based on the CDR3 plus reference TRBV28 and TRBJ2-3, the full variable domain is DVKVTQSSRYLVKRTGEKVFLECVQDMDHENMFWYRQDPGLGLRLIYFSYDVKMKEKGDIPEGYSVSREKKERFSLILESASTNQTSMYLCASSSRTGVTDTQYFGPGTRLTVL.

The chain has TRBV7-9 and TRBJ1-1; unclear D gene. This CDR3 is built from 18 residues. The V gene's germline CDR1 is SEHNR and CDR2 FQNEAQ (reference sequence). With 2 bases removed from V and 1 base from J, the gap between germline ends came to 20 bases. CDR3 in amino acids: CASSLLVGPNPWNTEAFF. The CDR3 bases are TGTGCCAGCAGCTTATTGGTCGGACCAAATCCGTGGAACACTGAAGCTTTCTTT.

The chain uses TRBV5-4 and TRBJ2-1; D may be TRBD2 (7 bases). CDR3 length: 17 residues. Germline V gene data show CDR1 as SGHNT and CDR2 as YYREEE (reference sequence). The V gene lost 2 bases and the J gene lost 4 bases, with 19 bases spanning the gap. The CDR3 DNA reads as TGTGCCAGCAGCTTATACGCGGGGGCCCTACGTTACAATGAGCAGTTCTTC. Translating it yields CASSLYAGALRYNEQFF.

J is TRBJ2-3 and V is TRBV12-5; D is undetermined. CDR1 and CDR2 from the germline V gene are LGHNT and FRNRAP. The ends were cut back, 6 bases at V and 2 bases at J, with 6 bases in the middle. This CDR3 spans 12 amino acids. The CDR3 loop reads CASGPNTDTQYF. The CDR3 DNA is TGTGCTAGTGGCCCTAACACAGATACGCAGTATTTT.

The DNA for the CDR3 is TGTGCCAGCAGTTCCCCGGATGCCGTTGGGGGGTACGAGCAGTACTTC. This gives the protein CASSSPDAVGGYEQYF. The rearrangement uses TRBV27 and TRBJ2-7; tentatively, D is TRBD2 (6 bases). CDR1 and CDR2 (germline): MNHEY, SMNVEV (reference sequence). V lost 4 bases and J lost 4, with 20 bases in between. The CDR3 spans 16 residues.

The chain has TRBV28 and TRBJ2-1; TRBD1 matches 7 bases. Trimming took 5 bases from V and 10 from J; bases not matched to a gene: 20. CDR3 length equals 17 residues. From germline, CDR1 is MDHEN and CDR2 SYDVKM. CDR3 sequence reads: CASSQNPGQTFGWEQFF. CDR3 coding DNA: TGTGCCAGCAGTCAAAATCCGGGACAGACCTTCGGTTGGGAGCAGTTCTTC.

The chain uses TRBV6-6 and TRBJ2-7; TRBD1 might be the D (6 bases). In germline, CDR1 is MNHNY, CDR2 SVGAGI (reference sequence). The CDR3 extends over 12 amino acids. V shed 8 bases and J shed 3 bases, with 11 bases lying between them. CDR3 DNA sequence: TGTGCCAGCGGAGAACAGGGCTACGAGCAGTACTTC. This sequence encodes CASGEQGYEQYF.

The chain carries TRBV6-6 and TRBJ2-4; 7 bases fit TRBD2. The J call may be faulty, since TRBJ2-5 better matches the DNA end. Germline values: CDR1 MNHNY, CDR2 SVGAGI (reference sequence). The CDR3 runs to 15 residues. This CDR3 reads CASSYSASGDETQYF. The CDR3 nucleotides read TGTGCCAGCAGTTACTCGGCGAGCGGGGATGAGACCCAGTACTTC.

The V call is TRBV16, the J call TRBJ1-5; D is unresolved. The CDR3 consists of 16 residues. The germline CDR1 and CDR2 sequences are KGHSY and FQNENV. The V end was cut by 7 bases, the J end by 0 bases, with 16 bases between. The CDR3 region has the DNA TGTGCCAGCATCTTAAGACTCGACTTTAGCAATCAGCCCCAGCATTTT. It specifies CASILRLDFSNQPQHF.